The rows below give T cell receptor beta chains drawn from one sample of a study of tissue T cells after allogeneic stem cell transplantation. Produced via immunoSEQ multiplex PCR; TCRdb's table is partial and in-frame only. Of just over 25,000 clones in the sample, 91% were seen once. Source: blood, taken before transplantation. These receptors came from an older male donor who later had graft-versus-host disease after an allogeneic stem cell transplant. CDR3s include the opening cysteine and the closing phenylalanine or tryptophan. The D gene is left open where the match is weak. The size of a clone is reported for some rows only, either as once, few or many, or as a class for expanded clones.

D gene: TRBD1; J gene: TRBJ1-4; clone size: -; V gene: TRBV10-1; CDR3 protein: CASSESGTGSEKLFF; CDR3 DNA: TGCGCCAGCAGTGAGTCCGGGACAGGGAGCGAAAAACTGTTTTTT
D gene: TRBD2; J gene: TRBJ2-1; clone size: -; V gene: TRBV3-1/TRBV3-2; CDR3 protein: CASSQERVAGGVSYNEQFF; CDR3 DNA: TGTGCCAGCAGCCAAGAAAGAGTAGCGGGCGGAGTCTCCTACAATGAGCAGTTCTTC
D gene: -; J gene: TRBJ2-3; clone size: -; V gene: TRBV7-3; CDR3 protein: CASSLADTQYF; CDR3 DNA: TGTGCCAGCAGCCTAGCAGATACGCAGTATTTT
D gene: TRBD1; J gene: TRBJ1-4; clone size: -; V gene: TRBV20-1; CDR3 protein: CSASAQGAYEKLFF; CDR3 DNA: TGCAGTGCTAGTGCACAGGGGGCCTATGAAAAACTGTTTTTT
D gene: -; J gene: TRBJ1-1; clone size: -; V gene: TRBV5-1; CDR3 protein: CASSLEGLVSEAFF; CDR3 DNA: TGCGCCAGCAGCTTGGAGGGTTTGGTTTCTGAAGCTTTCTTT
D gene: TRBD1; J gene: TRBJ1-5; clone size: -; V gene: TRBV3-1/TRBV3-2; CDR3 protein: CASSPGTGARQPQHF; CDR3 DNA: TGTGCCAGCAGCCCGGGGACAGGGGCCAGACAGCCCCAGCATTTT
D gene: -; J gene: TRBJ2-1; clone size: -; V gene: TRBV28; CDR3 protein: CASNDLTGSLKNNEQFF; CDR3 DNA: TGTGCCAGCAACGATCTTACAGGGTCCCTTAAAAACAATGAGCAGTTCTTC
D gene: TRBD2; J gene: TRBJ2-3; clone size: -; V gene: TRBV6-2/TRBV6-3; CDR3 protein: CASSPQAGADTQYF; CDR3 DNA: TGTGCCAGCAGTCCACAAGCGGGAGCAGATACGCAGTATTTT
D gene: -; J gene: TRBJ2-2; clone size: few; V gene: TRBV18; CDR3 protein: CASSPARNTGELFF; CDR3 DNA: TGTGCCAGCTCGCCGGCGCGGAACACCGGGGAGCTGTTTTTT
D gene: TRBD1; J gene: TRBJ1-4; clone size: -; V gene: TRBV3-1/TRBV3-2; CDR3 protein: CASSPGQVGNEKLFF; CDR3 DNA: TGTGCCAGCAGCCCAGGACAGGTGGGGAATGAAAAACTGTTTTTT
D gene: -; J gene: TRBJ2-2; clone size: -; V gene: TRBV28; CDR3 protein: CASSPTRDSLNTGELFF; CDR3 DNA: TGTGCCAGCAGCCCGACTAGGGACAGCCTGAACACCGGGGAGCTGTTTTTT
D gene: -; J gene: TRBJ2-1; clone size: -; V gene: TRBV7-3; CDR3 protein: CASSPSSDSYNEQFF; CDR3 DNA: TGTGCCAGCAGCCCCTCTAGCGACTCCTACAATGAGCAGTTCTTC
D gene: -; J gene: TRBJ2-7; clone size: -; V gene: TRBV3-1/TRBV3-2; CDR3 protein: CASSPAGSARERSYEQYF; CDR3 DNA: TGTGCCAGCAGCCCGGCGGGATCCGCGCGCGAACGCTCCTACGAGCAGTACTTC
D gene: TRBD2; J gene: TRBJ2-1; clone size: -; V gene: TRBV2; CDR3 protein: CASSEAGTSGDNEQFF; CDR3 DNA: TGTGCCAGCAGTGAAGCGGGGACTAGCGGAGACAATGAGCAGTTCTTC
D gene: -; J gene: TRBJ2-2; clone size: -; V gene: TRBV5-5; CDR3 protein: CASSLVVGFTGELFF; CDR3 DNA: TGTGCCAGCAGCTTGGTTGTCGGCTTCACCGGGGAGCTGTTTTTT
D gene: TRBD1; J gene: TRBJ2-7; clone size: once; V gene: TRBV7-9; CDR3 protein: CASSLYRGRLTGFEQYF; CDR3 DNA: TGTGCCAGCAGCTTATATCGGGGAAGACTGACAGGGTTCGAGCAGTACTTC
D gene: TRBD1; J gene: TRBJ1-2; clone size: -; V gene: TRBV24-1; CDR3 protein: CATSDPGQGSSGYTF; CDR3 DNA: TGTGCCACCAGTGATCCGGGACAGGGAAGTTCTGGCTACACCTTC
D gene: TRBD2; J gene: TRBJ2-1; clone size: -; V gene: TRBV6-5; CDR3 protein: CASGREGSYEQFF; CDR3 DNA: TGTGCCAGCGGGCGGGAGGGCTCCTATGAGCAGTTCTTC
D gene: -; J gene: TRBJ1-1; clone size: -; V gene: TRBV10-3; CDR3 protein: CAISESRKGAEAFF; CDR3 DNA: TGTGCCATCAGTGAGTCCCGTAAGGGCGCTGAAGCTTTCTTT
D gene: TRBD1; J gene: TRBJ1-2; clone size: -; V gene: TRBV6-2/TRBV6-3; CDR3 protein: CASSHPDRINYGYTF; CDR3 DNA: TGTGCCAGCAGTCACCCGGACAGGATAAACTATGGCTACACCTTC
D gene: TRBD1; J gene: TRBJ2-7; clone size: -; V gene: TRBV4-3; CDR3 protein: CASSQEPGGSYEQYF; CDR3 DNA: TGCGCCAGCAGCCAAGAGCCAGGGGGCTCCTACGAGCAGTACTTC
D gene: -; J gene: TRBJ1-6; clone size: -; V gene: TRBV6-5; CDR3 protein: CASTPGGSPLHF; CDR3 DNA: TGTGCCAGCACTCCCGGAGGATCACCCCTCCACTTT
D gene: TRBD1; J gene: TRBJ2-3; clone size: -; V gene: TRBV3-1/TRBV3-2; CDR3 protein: CASSLTGVGTDTQYF; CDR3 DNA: TGTGCCAGCAGCCTGACAGGGGTGGGCACAGATACGCAGTATTTT
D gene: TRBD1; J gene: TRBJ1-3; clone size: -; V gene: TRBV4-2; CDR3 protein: CASSQGPGQGVQGSGNTIYF; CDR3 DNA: TGTGCCAGCAGCCAAGGACCGGGACAGGGAGTGCAGGGCTCTGGAAACACCATATATTTT
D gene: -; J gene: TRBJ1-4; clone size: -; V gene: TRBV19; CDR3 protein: CASSTQAEKLFF; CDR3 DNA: TGTGCCAGTAGTACCCAGGCTGAAAAACTGTTTTTT
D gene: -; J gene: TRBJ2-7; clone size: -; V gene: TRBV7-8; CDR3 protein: CASSRSGFSYEQYF; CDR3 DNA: TGTGCCAGCAGTCGAAGTGGCTTCTCCTACGAGCAGTACTTC
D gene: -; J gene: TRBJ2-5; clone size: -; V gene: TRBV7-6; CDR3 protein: CASSLAWETQYF; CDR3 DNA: TGTGCCAGCAGCTTAGCATGGGAGACCCAGTACTTC
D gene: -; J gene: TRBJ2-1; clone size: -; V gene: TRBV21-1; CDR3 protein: CASSKVRLAGGNHNEQFF; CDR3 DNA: TGTGCCAGCAGCAAAGTTAGGTTAGCGGGAGGTAACCACAATGAGCAGTTCTTC
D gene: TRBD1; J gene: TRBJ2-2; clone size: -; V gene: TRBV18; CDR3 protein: CASSPSPGQGANTGELFF; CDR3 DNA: TGTGCCAGCTCACCGTCCCCGGGACAGGGGGCGAACACCGGGGAGCTGTTTTTT
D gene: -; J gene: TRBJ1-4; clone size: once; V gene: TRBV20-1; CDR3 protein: CSARLGEKLFF; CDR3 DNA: TGCAGTGCTAGACTCGGTGAAAAACTGTTTTTT
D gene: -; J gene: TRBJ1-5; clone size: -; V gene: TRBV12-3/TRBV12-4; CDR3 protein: CASSSSGQPQHF; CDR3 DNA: TGTGCCAGCAGTTCGTCGGGCCAGCCCCAGCATTTT
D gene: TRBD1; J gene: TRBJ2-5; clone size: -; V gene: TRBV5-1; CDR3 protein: CASSLLPTDRGQETQYF; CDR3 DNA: TGCGCCAGCAGCTTGCTTCCGACGGACAGGGGACAAGAGACCCAGTACTTC
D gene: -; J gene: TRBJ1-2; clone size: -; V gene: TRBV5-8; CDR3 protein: CASSLGARGYFLNYGYTF; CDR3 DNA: TGTGCCAGCAGCTTGGGGGCCAGGGGTTATTTTCTGAACTATGGCTACACCTTC
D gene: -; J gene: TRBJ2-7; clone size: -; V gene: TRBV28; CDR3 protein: CASTEGAGGFEQYF; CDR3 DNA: TGTGCCAGCACCGAGGGGGCGGGGGGATTCGAGCAGTACTTC
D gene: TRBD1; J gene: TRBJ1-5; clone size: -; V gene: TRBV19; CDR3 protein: CASSPGTDNQPQHF; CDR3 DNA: TGTGCCAGTAGCCCTGGGACAGACAATCAGCCCCAGCATTTT
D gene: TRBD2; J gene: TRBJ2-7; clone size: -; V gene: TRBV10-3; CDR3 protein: CAISNGLVRLEQYF; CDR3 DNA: TGTGCCATCTCCAACGGACTAGTCCGACTCGAGCAGTACTTC
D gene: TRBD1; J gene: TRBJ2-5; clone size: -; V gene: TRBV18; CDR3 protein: CASSPPRTGIGETQYF; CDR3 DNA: TGTGCCAGCTCACCACCAAGGACAGGGATTGGAGAGACCCAGTACTTC
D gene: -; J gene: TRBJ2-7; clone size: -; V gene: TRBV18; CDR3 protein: CASSSGGQRAYEQYF; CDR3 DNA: TGTGCCAGCTCATCGGGAGGACAGAGAGCCTACGAGCAGTACTTC
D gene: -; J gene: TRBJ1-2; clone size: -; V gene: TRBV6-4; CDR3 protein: CASSWGPAYGYTF; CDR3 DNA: TGTGCCAGCAGTTGGGGACCGGCTTACGGCTACACCTTC
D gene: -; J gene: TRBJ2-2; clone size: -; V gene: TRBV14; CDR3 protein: CASSQLGLAPTGELFF; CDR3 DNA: TGTGCCAGCAGCCAACTGGGACTTGCTCCGACCGGGGAGCTGTTTTTT
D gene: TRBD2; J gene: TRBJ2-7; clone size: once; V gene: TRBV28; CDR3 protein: CASSFRPGLAGKGHEQYF; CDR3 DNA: TGTGCCAGCAGTTTTCGTCCGGGACTAGCGGGAAAAGGTCACGAGCAGTACTTC
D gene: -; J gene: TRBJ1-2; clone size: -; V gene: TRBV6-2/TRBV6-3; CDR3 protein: CASSYGPGALLGGYTF; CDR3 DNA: TGTGCCAGCAGTTACGGGCCAGGGGCCCTGTTGGGAGGCTACACCTTC
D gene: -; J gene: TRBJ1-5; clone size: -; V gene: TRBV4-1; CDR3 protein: CASSQPGSGANQPQHF; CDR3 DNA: TGCGCCAGCAGCCAACCGGGGTCGGGTGCAAATCAGCCCCAGCATTTT
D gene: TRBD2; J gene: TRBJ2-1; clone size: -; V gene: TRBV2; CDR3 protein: CASSVTSGGLNEQFF; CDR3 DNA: TGTGCCAGCAGTGTGACTAGCGGGGGGTTGAATGAGCAGTTCTTC
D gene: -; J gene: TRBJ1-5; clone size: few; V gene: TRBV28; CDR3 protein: CASSFRQGPQPQHF; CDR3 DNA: TGTGCCAGCAGTTTTAGGCAGGGGCCGCAGCCCCAGCATTTT
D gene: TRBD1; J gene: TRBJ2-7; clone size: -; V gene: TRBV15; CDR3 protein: CATSRGGTGGHEQYF; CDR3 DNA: TGTGCCACCAGCAGGGGTGGGACAGGGGGCCACGAGCAGTACTTC
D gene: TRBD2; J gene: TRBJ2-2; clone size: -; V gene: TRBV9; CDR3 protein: CASSATSGALFF; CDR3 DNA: TGTGCCAGCAGCGCGACTAGCGGGGCGCTGTTTTTT
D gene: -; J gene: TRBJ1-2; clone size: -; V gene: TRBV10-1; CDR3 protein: CASTQGFYYGYTF; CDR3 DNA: TGCGCCAGCACCCAGGGGTTTTACTATGGCTACACCTTC
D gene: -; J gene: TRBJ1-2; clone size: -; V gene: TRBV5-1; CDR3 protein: CASSLEGGSSFNYGYTF; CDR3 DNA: TGCGCCAGCAGCTTGGAGGGAGGAAGTAGCTTTAACTATGGCTACACCTTC
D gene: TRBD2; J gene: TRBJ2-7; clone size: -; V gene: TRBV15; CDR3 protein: CATSRDRGAYEQYF; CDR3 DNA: TGTGCCACCAGCAGAGATCGGGGGGCCTACGAGCAGTACTTC
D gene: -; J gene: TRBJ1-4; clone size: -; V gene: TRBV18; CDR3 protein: CASSPPLVQELFF; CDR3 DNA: TGTGCCAGCTCACCACCGCTAGTGCAAGAACTGTTTTTT
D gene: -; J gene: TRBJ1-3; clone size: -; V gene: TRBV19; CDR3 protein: CASSRTAGNTIYF; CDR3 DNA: TGTGCCAGTAGCAGGACAGCGGGAAACACCATATATTTT
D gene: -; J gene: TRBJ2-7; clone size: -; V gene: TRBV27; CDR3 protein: CASTTRTQTYEQYF; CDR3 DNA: TGTGCCAGCACCACGAGGACACAAACCTACGAGCAGTACTTC
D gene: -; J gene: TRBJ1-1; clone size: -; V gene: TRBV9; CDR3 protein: CASSVTGHTNTEAFF; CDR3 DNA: TGTGCCAGCAGCGTTACGGGACATACGAACACTGAAGCTTTCTTT
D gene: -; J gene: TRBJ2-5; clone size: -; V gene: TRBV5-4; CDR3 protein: CASSLPGRQETQYF; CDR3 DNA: TGTGCCAGCAGCCTCCCCGGTAGACAAGAGACCCAGTACTTC
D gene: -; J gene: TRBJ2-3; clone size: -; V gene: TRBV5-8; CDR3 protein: CASSFSGPSTTQYF; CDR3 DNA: TGTGCCAGCAGCTTCTCGGGCCCCTCAACTACGCAGTATTTT
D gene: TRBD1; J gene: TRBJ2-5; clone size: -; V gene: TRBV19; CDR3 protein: CASSIPRDRGQETQYF; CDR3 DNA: TGTGCCAGTAGTATCCCTCGGGACAGGGGACAAGAGACCCAGTACTTC
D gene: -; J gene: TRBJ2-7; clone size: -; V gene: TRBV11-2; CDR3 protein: CASSQRGGERGYEQYF; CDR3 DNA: TGTGCCAGCAGCCAAAGAGGGGGAGAACGGGGCTACGAGCAGTACTTC
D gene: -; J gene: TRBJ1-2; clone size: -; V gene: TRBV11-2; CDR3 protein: CASSLPLGGVGYGYTF; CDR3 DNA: TGTGCCAGCAGCTTACCCCTGGGCGGGGTCGGCTATGGCTACACCTTC
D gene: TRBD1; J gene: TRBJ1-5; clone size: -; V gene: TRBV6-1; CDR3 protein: CASSGRGGTASNQPQHF; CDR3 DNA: TGTGCCAGCAGTGGGAGAGGGGGGACAGCGAGCAATCAGCCCCAGCATTTT